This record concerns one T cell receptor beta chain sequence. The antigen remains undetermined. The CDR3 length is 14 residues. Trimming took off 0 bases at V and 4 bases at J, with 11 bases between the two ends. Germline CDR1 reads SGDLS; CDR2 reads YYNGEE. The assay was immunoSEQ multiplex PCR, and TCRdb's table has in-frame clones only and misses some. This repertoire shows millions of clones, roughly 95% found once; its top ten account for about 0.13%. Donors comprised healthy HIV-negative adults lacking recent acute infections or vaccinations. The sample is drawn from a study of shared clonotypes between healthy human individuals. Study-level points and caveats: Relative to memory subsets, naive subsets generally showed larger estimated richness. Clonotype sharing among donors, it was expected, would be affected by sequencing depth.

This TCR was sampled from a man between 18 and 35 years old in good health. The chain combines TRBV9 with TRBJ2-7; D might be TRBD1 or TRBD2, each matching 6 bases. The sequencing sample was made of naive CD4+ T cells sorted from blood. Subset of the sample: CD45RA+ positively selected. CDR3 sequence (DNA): TGTGCCAGCAGCGTAGGGAGGGGGACTTACGAGCAGTACTTC. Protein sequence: CASSVGRGTYEQYF.